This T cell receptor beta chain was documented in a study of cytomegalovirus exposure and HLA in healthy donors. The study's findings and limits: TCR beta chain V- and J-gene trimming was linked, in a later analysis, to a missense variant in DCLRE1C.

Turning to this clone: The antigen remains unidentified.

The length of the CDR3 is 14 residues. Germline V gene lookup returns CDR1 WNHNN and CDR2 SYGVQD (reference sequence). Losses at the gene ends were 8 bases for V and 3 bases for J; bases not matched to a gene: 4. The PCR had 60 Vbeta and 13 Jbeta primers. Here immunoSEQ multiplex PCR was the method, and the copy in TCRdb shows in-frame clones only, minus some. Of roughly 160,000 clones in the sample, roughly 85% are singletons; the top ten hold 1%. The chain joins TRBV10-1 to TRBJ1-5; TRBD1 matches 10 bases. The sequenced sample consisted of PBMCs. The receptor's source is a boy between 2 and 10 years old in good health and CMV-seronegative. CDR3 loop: CASSDRGINQPQHF. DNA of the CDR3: TGCGCCAGCTCGGACAGGGGGATCAATCAGCCCCAGCATTTT.